This T cell receptor beta chain comes out of a study of cytomegalovirus exposure and HLA in healthy donors. A remark on this clone: A read error may produce the germline difference seen at one junction end.

PCR employed 60 Vbeta and 13 Jbeta primers. Using immunoSEQ multiplex PCR, the repertoire was profiled, and TCRdb retains in-frame clones only, with some absent. The sample data list about 72,000 clones. The specimen was PBMCs. The receptor was isolated from a man in his forties in good health and CMV-seronegative.

CDR3 coding DNA: TGCAGCGTTGAAGATCGCTGGGCAGGGCCCAACCAGGAGACCCAGTACTTC. Translating gives CSVEDRWAGPNQETQYF. The V and J genes are TRBV29-1 and TRBJ2-5; D may be TRBD1 (5 bases). Germline values: CDR1 SQVTM, CDR2 ANQGSEA. The CDR3 runs 17 residues.